Listed here are 29 T cell receptor beta chains from one sample, sequenced in a study of blood T cell repertoires in COVID-19. Here immunoSEQ multiplex PCR was the method, and the copy in TCRdb shows in-frame clones only, minus some. Of approximately 200,000 clones in the sample, about 80% were seen once. Material: peripheral blood. The receptors originated from a human donor with acute or convalescent COVID-19. The donor label of this sample is uncertain.

This clone was found a few times. The genes are TRBV10-3 and TRBJ1-5; TRBD1 aligns across 9 bases. V trimming: 3 bases; J trimming: 4 bases; junction bases outside the gene matches: 7. There are 16 residues in the CDR3. In germline, CDR1 is ENHRY, CDR2 SYGVKD. Here the CDR3 reads CAISDRTGVMNQPQHF. The CDR3 DNA follows: TGTGCCATCAGTGACCGGACAGGGGTGATGAATCAGCCCCAGCATTTT.

The rearrangement joins TRBV10-3 to TRBJ1-5; 12 bases are shared with TRBD1. Germline V gene data show CDR1 as ENHRY and CDR2 as SYGVKD. Unmatched junction bases numbered 2, after V lost 3 bases and J lost 2 bases. This CDR3 spans 16 amino acids. The CDR3 bases are TGTGCCATCAGTGACGGGACAGGGGGCGGCAATCAGCCCCAGCATTTT. Amino acids: CAISDGTGGGNQPQHF.

V gene TRBV6-2 or TRBV6-3 combines with J gene TRBJ1-2; the D gene is possibly TRBD1 (5 bases). The germline V and J ends were trimmed by 0 bases and 0 bases, with 11 bases remaining between them. Germline CDR1 is MNHEY and CDR2 is SVGEGT. This CDR3 region has 16 residues. For the CDR3, the DNA is TGTGCCAGCAGTTACTCGGGACTCGACGCTAACTATGGCTACACCTTC. Its translation is CASSYSGLDANYGYTF.

The chain recombines TRBV28 with TRBJ2-2, with 12 bases identical to TRBD1. The junction had 8 bases not matched to a gene; V was cut back by 8 bases and J by 1 base. The CDR3 is 17 amino acids. CDR1 and CDR2 (germline): MDHEN, SYDVKM. CDR3 coding DNA: TGTGCCAGCGGGTGGGACAGGGGGCCGGGGAACACCGGGGAGCTGTTTTTT. Encoded protein: CASGWDRGPGNTGELFF.

This clone appeared a single time. V and J are TRBV3-1 (or the pseudogene TRBV3-2) and TRBJ2-1, with a possible D match to TRBD2 (5 bases). Trimming took 1 base from V and 3 from J, leaving 10 bases between them. The CDR3 has 15 residues. CDR1 and CDR2 (germline): LGHDT, YNNKEL (reference sequence). CDR3 region: CASSQGRGDYNEQFF. The CDR3, as DNA: TGTGCCAGCAGCCAAGGACGGGGTGACTACAATGAGCAGTTCTTC.

Notes on this clone: Other DNA sequences in the sample encode the same CDR3. The CDR3 protein is CASSKTGQGAYEQYF. The CDR3 nucleotides are TGTGCCAGCAGCAAGACGGGACAGGGGGCCTACGAGCAGTACTTC. The rearrangement uses TRBV6-5 and TRBJ2-7, with 11 bases identical to TRBD1. The V and J ends lost 6 bases and 2 bases, in that order; junction bases with no gene match: 6. The CDR3 spans 15 residues. Germline V lookup: CDR1 MNHEY, CDR2 SVGAGI.

Here the CDR3 reads CASSPDRGDGYTF. The CDR3 DNA reads as TGTGCCAGCTCACCAGACAGGGGGGATGGCTACACCTTC. V gene TRBV18 combines with J gene TRBJ1-2, with TRBD1 matching over 9 bases. The germline CDR1 and CDR2 sequences are KGHSH and LQKENI. Trimming removed 2 bases from V and 6 bases from J; junction bases left unmatched: 1. This CDR3 contains 13 residues.

The chain is built from TRBV19 and TRBJ2-2, with D possibly matching TRBD2 (5 bases). Trimming cost V 6 bases and J 6 bases, with 14 bases left between them. This CDR3 has 14 amino acids. Germline V CDR1 and CDR2: LNHDA, SQIVND (reference sequence). CDR3 nucleotide sequence: TGTGCCAGTAGATTCGCCGGGGTGCCCGGGGAGCTGTTTTTT. It specifies CASRFAGVPGELFF.

The chain couples TRBV4-2 to TRBJ1-1; 9 nucleotides agree with TRBD1. CDR1 is LGHNA, CDR2 YNFKEQ, per germline. CDR3 length: 18 amino acids. V lost 1 base, J lost 0 bases, and 9 bases stayed unmatched. In nucleotides, the CDR3 is TGTGCCAGCAGCCAAGGGACAGGGGAAGGGTCTATGAACACTGAAGCTTTCTTT. This translates into CASSQGTGEGSMNTEAFF.

V and J are TRBV10-1 and TRBJ2-1; D unclear. The CDR3 spans 12 residues. Germline V lookup: CDR1 WNHNN, CDR2 SYGVQD (reference sequence). The ends were cut back, 2 bases at V and 5 bases at J, with 4 bases in the middle. As DNA, the CDR3 is TGCGCCAGCAGTGAGCAGAACAATGAGCAGTTCTTC. Its protein product is CASSEQNNEQFF.

Note on this clone: The sample carries other DNA sequences with the same CDR3. V and J are TRBV7-9 and TRBJ2-7; D is possibly TRBD2 (5 bases). V gave up 2 bases and J gave up 3 bases, with 11 bases separating them. The CDR3 extends over 14 amino acids. CDR1 and CDR2 (germline): SEHNR, FQNEAQ (reference sequence). CDR3 nucleotides: TGTGCCAGCAGCTTAACCGGGAAGGGCTACGAGCAGTACTTC. It encodes CASSLTGKGYEQYF.

J is TRBJ1-1 and V is TRBV5-5; D uncertain. The CDR3 has 14 amino acids. CDR1 is SGHKS and CDR2 is YYEKEE in the germline V gene (reference sequence). V shed 3 bases and J shed 0 bases, with 9 bases lying between them. CDR3 region: CASSSEVLNTEAFF. CDR3 sequence (DNA): TGTGCCAGCAGCTCGGAGGTTCTGAACACTGAAGCTTTCTTT.

This sequence joins TRBV13 and TRBJ2-1; D possibly corresponds to TRBD2 (5 bases). The CDR3 sequence is 15 residues long. CDR1 and CDR2 from the germline V gene are PRHDT and FYEKMQ (reference sequence). Trimming left V 6 bases short and J 10 bases short, with 22 bases between. CDR3 sequence reads: CASSFRLTRSGEQFF. As DNA, the CDR3 is TGTGCCAGCAGTTTCCGCCTTACTAGGTCTGGCGAGCAGTTCTTC.

The chain links TRBV5-6 to TRBJ2-2; the match to TRBD2 covers 10 bases. This CDR3 has 15 residues. Unmatched junction bases numbered 1, after V lost 2 bases and J lost 3 bases. Germline CDR1 is SGHDT and CDR2 is YYEEEE. CDR3 DNA: TGTGCCAGCAGCTTCAGCGGGAGGGACACCGGGGAGCTGTTTTTT. Protein product: CASSFSGRDTGELFF. The full variable domain, with the rest looked up from reference TRBV5-6 and TRBJ2-2, is DAGVTQSPTHLIKTRGQQVTLRCSPKSGHDTVSWYQQALGQGPQFIFQYYEEEERQRGNFPDRFSGHQFPNYSSELNVNALLLGDSALYLCASSFSGRDTGELFFGEGSRLTVL.

The chain couples TRBV11-2 to TRBJ1-1; 10 nucleotides line up with TRBD1. CDR1 SGHAT and CDR2 FQNNGV come from the germline V gene. Germline trimming cut 4 bases from V and 4 bases from J; bases unmatched to any gene: 3. This CDR3 is 14 amino acids long. CDR3 nucleotide sequence: TGTGCCAGCAGCTCCGGGACAGGGGCCACTGAAGCTTTCTTT. Translating gives CASSSGTGATEAFF.

On this clone itself: The same CDR3 arises from other DNA sequences in this sample as well. The J gene is TRBJ1-5, the V gene TRBV24-1; D perhaps matches TRBD1 (6 bases). Trimming stripped 2 bases from V and 0 bases from J, with 10 bases between. Germline lookup yields CDR1 KGHDR and CDR2 SFDVKD. CDR3 length equals 16 residues. The chain's CDR3 is CATSDSRRGSNQPQHF. DNA for the CDR3: TGTGCCACCAGTGATTCGCGCAGGGGTAGCAATCAGCCCCAGCATTTT.

This clone was counted only a few times. The chain uses TRBV2 and TRBJ1-5; tentatively, D is TRBD1 (6 bases). CDR3 size: 14 residues. CDR1 and CDR2 (germline): SNHLY, FYNNEI. Trimming removed 4 bases from V and 3 bases from J, with 10 bases in between. The CDR3 loop reads CASSADSPNQPQHF. CDR3 in DNA: TGTGCCAGCAGTGCGGACAGCCCCAATCAGCCCCAGCATTTT.

The J gene is TRBJ2-2, the V gene TRBV5-1, with D perhaps TRBD1 (5 bases). Germline CDR1 and CDR2: SGHRS and YFSETQ. This CDR3 is built from 14 residues. Trimming left V 0 bases short and J 4 bases short, with 7 bases between. CDR3 DNA: TGCGCCAGCAGCTTGGGACAGAGCACCGGGGAGCTGTTTTTT. Protein: CASSLGQSTGELFF.

The chain combines TRBV30 with TRBJ1-2; a weak D match, TRBD1 (6 bases). This CDR3 contains 13 residues. The V and J ends lost 3 bases and 6 bases respectively, with 14 bases between them. Per the germline V gene, CDR1 is GTSNPN and CDR2 is SVGIG (reference sequence). The CDR3 DNA reads TGTGCCTGGAGCGTTGACAGGTATCATGGCTACACCTTC. Its protein is CAWSVDRYHGYTF.

The chain is built from TRBV15 and TRBJ1-1, with 7 bases identical to TRBD1. With V trimmed by 1 base and J by 6 bases, 8 bases remained unmatched. The CDR3 extends over 15 amino acids. Germline CDR1 is LNHNV and CDR2 is YYDKDF (reference sequence). As DNA, the CDR3 is TGTGCCACCAGCAGAGGTCGACAGGGTGGAGCTGAAGCTTTCTTT. Its translation is CATSRGRQGGAEAFF.

The rearrangement uses TRBV5-5 and TRBJ1-3, with a possible D match to TRBD1 (6 bases). CDR1 is SGHKS, CDR2 YYEKEE, per germline (reference sequence). CDR3 length: 14 amino acids. V lost 2 bases, J lost 2 bases, and 8 bases lay in between. The CDR3: CASSFGTPGNTIYF. The CDR3 DNA sequence: TGTGCCAGCAGCTTCGGGACACCTGGAAACACCATATATTTT.

This clone was counted many times. The chain joins TRBV5-4 to TRBJ2-1; 8 nucleotides align to TRBD2. This CDR3 comprises 13 residues. Germline lookup yields CDR1 SGHNT and CDR2 YYREEE (reference sequence). V lost 4 bases and J lost 7; bases outside the gene matches: 4. CDR3 residues: CASSTTSENEQFF. The CDR3, as DNA: TGTGCCAGCAGCACGACTAGCGAGAATGAGCAGTTCTTC.

The count of this clone is one. This chain connects TRBV7-6 to TRBJ1-2; 7 nucleotides align to TRBD1. The CDR3 extends over 13 amino acids. J was trimmed by 7 bases and V by 1 base; bases with no gene match: 3. Germline V gene data show CDR1 as SGHVS and CDR2 as FNYEAQ. Written as DNA, the CDR3 is TGTGCCAGCAGCTTAGAGGGGGCCGCTGGCTACACCTTC. It translates to CASSLEGAAGYTF.

The chain uses TRBV10-1 and TRBJ1-6; 7 positions agree with TRBD1. Trimming at V came to 4 bases and at J to 10 bases, leaving 7 bases not matched to a gene. This CDR3 contains 14 residues. In germline, CDR1 is WNHNN, CDR2 SYGVQD (reference sequence). CDR3 in DNA: TGCGCCAGCAGTGTAGGAACAGGGGACTCACCCCTCCACTTT. It encodes CASSVGTGDSPLHF.

The chain carries TRBV29-1 and TRBJ1-2, with 8 positions matching TRBD1. The germline V gene has CDR1 SQVTM and CDR2 ANQGSEA. Trimming took 7 bases from V and 1 from J; bases not matched to a gene: 5. This CDR3 has 13 residues. This CDR3 is CSDTGGFNYGYTF. In DNA, the CDR3 is TGCAGCGACACAGGGGGTTTTAACTATGGCTACACCTTC.

V gene TRBV6-5 combines with J gene TRBJ2-5; TRBD2 matches 7 bases. CDR1 and CDR2 from the germline V gene are MNHEY and SVGAGI. The trim removed 7 bases at V and 2 bases at J, leaving 10 bases unmatched. The CDR3 extends over 15 amino acids. In DNA form, the CDR3 reads TGTGCCAGCAAGCGGGGTTACGAGTGGCAAGAGACCCAGTACTTC. Encoded protein: CASKRGYEWQETQYF.

The V and J genes are TRBV27 and TRBJ1-1, with TRBD1 matching 7 bases. This CDR3 has 16 amino acids. J was trimmed by 4 bases and V by 6 bases; bases with no gene match: 14. Germline CDR1 is MNHEY and CDR2 is SMNVEV (reference sequence). CDR3 sequence (DNA): TGTGCCAGCAGCCTAGACAGGGTACGGTTGGGCACTGAAGCTTTCTTT. Amino acids: CASSLDRVRLGTEAFF.

V and J are TRBV11-2 and TRBJ1-4; perhaps TRBD1 as D (6 bases). The CDR3 has 16 amino acids. CDR1 is SGHAT and CDR2 is FQNNGV in the germline V gene. V was trimmed by 1 base and J by 0 bases, leaving 9 bases between them. The CDR3 DNA is TGTGCCAGCAGCTTAGTGACAGGAGCAACTAATGAAAAACTGTTTTTT. Translation gives CASSLVTGATNEKLFF.

The chain links TRBV9 to TRBJ1-5; 7 bases fit TRBD1. V trimming: 0 bases; J trimming: 3 bases; junction bases outside the gene matches: 9. Germline V gene data show CDR1 as SGDLS and CDR2 as YYNGEE. The CDR3 length is 17 residues. The CDR3 sequence is CASSVGTGTEINQPQHF. The CDR3 nucleotides are TGTGCCAGCAGCGTAGGGACCGGGACAGAGATCAATCAGCCCCAGCATTTT. Full variable domain (missing parts from reference TRBV9 and TRBJ1-5): DSGVTQTPKHLITATGQRVTLRCSPRSGDLSVYWYQQSLDQGLQFLIQYYNGEERAKGNILERFSAQQFPDLHSELNLSSLELGDSALYFCASSVGTGTEINQPQHFGDGTRLSIL.